A single sample is the source of the 7 T cell receptor beta chains below, sequenced in a study of resident and recirculating memory T cells in vitiligo. The data were produced by immunoSEQ multiplex PCR, yet TCRdb's version contains in-frame clones alone and is incomplete. This table has roughly 76,000 clones, 80% to 95% appearing once. The sample consisted of blood. The receptor set was obtained from a male donor with vitiligo.

The chain joins TRBV2 to TRBJ1-1, with TRBD1 matching 9 bases. This CDR3 is 16 amino acids long. V shed 0 bases and J 4 bases; nucleotides not matched to a gene: 6. CDR1 is SNHLY, CDR2 FYNNEI, per germline. The CDR3 sequence is CASSEALTGGSTEAFF. The CDR3 DNA reads as TGTGCCAGCAGTGAAGCCTTGACAGGGGGAAGCACTGAAGCTTTCTTT.

CDR3 residues: CASSLQDRGGLGYTF. CDR3 nucleotide sequence: TGTGCCAGCAGCTTACAAGACAGGGGAGGGCTTGGCTACACCTTC. The chain couples TRBV5-6 to TRBJ1-2; 8 bases are shared with TRBD1. The trim removed 2 bases at V and 7 bases at J, leaving 10 bases unmatched. Germline V gene lookup returns CDR1 SGHDT and CDR2 YYEEEE. CDR3 length: 15 amino acids.

This clone was seen once. The rearrangement uses TRBV10-3 and TRBJ2-2, with 8 bases fitting TRBD1. The CDR3 is made up of 15 amino acids. Germline lookup yields CDR1 ENHRY and CDR2 SYGVKD. V was clipped by 6 bases and J by 1 base; unmatched bases: 4. In DNA, the CDR3 is TGTGCCATCAGAGACAGGGGAATGAACACCGGGGAGCTGTTTTTT. It yields the protein CAIRDRGMNTGELFF.

This sequence joins TRBV9 and TRBJ2-5; D perhaps matches TRBD2 (5 bases). Trimming left V 4 bases short and J 4 bases short, with 11 bases between. Germline assignment: CDR1 SGDLS and CDR2 YYNGEE. The CDR3 runs to 13 residues. CDR3 nucleotide sequence: TGTGCCAGCAGCTCGCGAGAGGGAGAGACCCAGTACTTC. It translates to CASSSREGETQYF.

In the case of this clone: The junction departs from germline at one end; a sequencing error may be responsible. The rearrangement links TRBV4-1 to TRBJ2-2; TRBD2 matches at 7 bases. The CDR3 contains 16 residues. Germline assignment: CDR1 MGHRA and CDR2 YSYEKL. The CDR3 loop is CASSQDPRGNAGELFF. The CDR3 DNA reads TGCGCCAGCAGCCAAGATCCGCGGGGGAACGCCGGGGAGCTGTTTTTT.

This chain joins TRBV4-3 and TRBJ2-3, with D tentatively TRBD2 (5 bases). V lost 0 bases, J lost 4 bases, and 5 bases lay in between. Germline V CDR1 and CDR2: LGHNA, YSLEER. The CDR3 consists of 13 residues. The CDR3 here is CASSQEEADTQYF. CDR3 bases: TGCGCCAGCAGCCAAGAGGAGGCAGATACGCAGTATTTT.

The rearrangement joins TRBV2 to TRBJ2-1, with 7 bases matching TRBD2. The CDR3 loop spans 15 amino acids. The trim removed 8 bases at V and 1 base at J, leaving 8 bases unmatched. Looked up from germline, CDR1 is SNHLY and CDR2 is FYNNEI. CDR3 residues: CASSAMGGSYNEQFF. CDR3 in DNA: TGTGCCAGCTCTGCCATGGGGGGGTCCTACAATGAGCAGTTCTTC.